Each of the 19 T cell receptor beta chains below was sequenced from the same sample in a study of cytotoxic CD8 clonotypes in ibrutinib-treated CLL. The data were produced by immunoSEQ multiplex PCR, yet TCRdb's version contains in-frame clones alone and is incomplete. The sample includes approximately 200,000 clones, 55% to 85% of them seen just once. This material consisted of PBMCs, taken after 24 months of ibrutinib treatment. These receptors were taken from a human donor with chronic lymphocytic leukemia.

The chain is built from TRBV7-2 and TRBJ2-1; the D call may be TRBD1 or TRBD2 (5 bases each). This CDR3 spans 16 amino acids. Trimming stripped 2 bases from V and 3 bases from J, with 14 bases between. Germline values: CDR1 SGHTA, CDR2 FQGNSA. The CDR3 loop is CASSLTAGTIYNEQFF. The CDR3 nucleotides read TGTGCCAGCAGCTTAACTGCCGGGACCATCTACAATGAGCAGTTCTTC.

This chain joins TRBV4-1 and TRBJ2-3, with 7 bases fitting TRBD1. Germline lookup yields CDR1 MGHRA and CDR2 YSYEKL. J lost 2 bases, V lost 0 bases, and 2 bases had no gene match. This CDR3 is built from 15 residues. The CDR3 reads CASSQDGTVTDTQYF. In DNA form, the CDR3 reads TGCGCCAGCAGCCAAGACGGGACAGTCACAGATACGCAGTATTTT.

J is TRBJ2-3 and V is TRBV27, with 9 bases identical to TRBD1. V lost 5 bases, J lost 1 base, and 4 bases stayed unmatched. CDR3 length equals 15 residues. The germline gives CDR1 MNHEY, CDR2 SMNVEV (reference sequence). The CDR3 region has the DNA TGTGCCAGCAGTGACAGGGGGTCCGGCACAGATACGCAGTATTTT. Protein sequence: CASSDRGSGTDTQYF.

This clone was observed a handful of times. This chain joins TRBV9 and TRBJ1-2; D may be TRBD1 (6 bases). CDR3 length: 15 residues. V was shortened by 4 bases and J by 7 bases, with 20 bases between the two germline ends. CDR1 is SGDLS, CDR2 YYNGEE, per germline. The CDR3 protein is CASSPGTSKVFGYTF. The CDR3 coding sequence is TGTGCCAGCAGCCCCGGGACATCTAAAGTCTTTGGCTACACCTTC. Looking up the rest from reference TRBV9 and TRBJ1-2 gives the full variable domain: DSGVTQTPKHLITATGQRVTLRCSPRSGDLSVYWYQQSLDQGLQFLIQYYNGEERAKGNILERFSAQQFPDLHSELNLSSLELGDSALYFCASSPGTSKVFGYTFGSGTRLTVV.

This chain uses TRBV10-3 with TRBJ1-2; possible D gene TRBD1, 5 bases. CDR3 length equals 14 residues. In germline, CDR1 is ENHRY, CDR2 SYGVKD. Trimming took off 3 bases at V and 5 bases at J, with 13 bases between the two ends. In DNA form, the CDR3 reads TGTGCCATCAGTGATTCGAGGACACATTATGGCTACACCTTC. The encoded protein is CAISDSRTHYGYTF.

CDR3 DNA: TGCGCCAGCAGCCGGCTACTAGCGGGCTACTACGAGCAGTACTTC. Protein sequence: CASSRLLAGYYEQYF. The chain couples TRBV4-3 to TRBJ2-7; 9 bases agree with TRBD2. After removal of 4 bases from V and 3 bases from J, the junction contained 7 bases not matched to a gene. CDR1 and CDR2 from the germline V gene are LGHNA and YSLEER. The CDR3 extends over 15 amino acids.

The J gene is TRBJ2-1, the V gene TRBV6-5; 8 bases are shared with TRBD2. The CDR3 spans 15 residues. Germline V CDR1 and CDR2: MNHEY, SVGAGI. The junction had 3 bases not matched to a gene; V was cut back by 0 bases and J by 5 bases. In DNA form, the CDR3 reads TGTGCCAGCAGTTACTCCAGCGGGAGTCACAATGAGCAGTTCTTC. Translated, it gives CASSYSSGSHNEQFF.

The V and J genes are TRBV4-3 and TRBJ2-5; D is perhaps TRBD1 or TRBD2 (5 bases each). The germline V gene has CDR1 LGHNA and CDR2 YSLEER. CDR3 length equals 15 residues. Trimming removed 0 bases from V and 5 bases from J, with 13 bases in between. CDR3 in amino acids: CASSQDYGGEETQYF. The CDR3 DNA sequence: TGCGCCAGCAGCCAAGACTATGGGGGTGAGGAGACCCAGTACTTC.

V gene TRBV16 combines with J gene TRBJ2-7; 7 nucleotides match TRBD1. This CDR3 contains 14 residues. Germline CDR1 is KGHSY and CDR2 is FQNENV. V gave up 4 bases and J gave up 5 bases; unmatched junction bases: 8. CDR3 nucleotides: TGTGCCAGCAGCCCTGGAGAGGGGGCCAACGAGCAGTACTTC. This codes for CASSPGEGANEQYF.

This clone was detected only a few times. The CDR3 reads CASSLGPGLAPDEQFF. For the CDR3, the DNA is TGTGCCAGCAGCTTGGGTCCGGGACTAGCCCCAGATGAGCAGTTCTTC. J is TRBJ2-1 and V is TRBV5-4; TRBD2 matches at 9 bases. The germline CDR1 and CDR2 sequences are SGHNT and YYREEE (reference sequence). The CDR3 sequence is 16 residues long. Germline trimming cut 0 bases from V and 8 bases from J; bases unmatched to any gene: 9.

This chain connects TRBV9 to TRBJ2-2, with TRBD2 identical over 9 bases. The CDR3 runs 15 residues. Germline-derived CDR1 and CDR2 are SGDLS and YYNGEE. V gave up 4 bases and J gave up 6 bases; unmatched junction bases: 7. The CDR3 DNA reads TGTGCCAGCAGCAATCTAGCGGGACAGCCCGGGGAGCTGTTTTTT. It codes for CASSNLAGQPGELFF. Based on the CDR3 plus reference TRBV9 and TRBJ2-2, the full variable domain is DSGVTQTPKHLITATGQRVTLRCSPRSGDLSVYWYQQSLDQGLQFLIQYYNGEERAKGNILERFSAQQFPDLHSELNLSSLELGDSALYFCASSNLAGQPGELFFGEGSRLTVL.

This clone was counted a few times. The V and J genes are TRBV19 and TRBJ1-5, with a tentative D call TRBD1 (6 bases). With 5 bases removed from V and 0 bases from J, the gap between germline ends came to 20 bases. This CDR3 is 18 amino acids long. Germline V lookup: CDR1 LNHDA, CDR2 SQIVND (reference sequence). The CDR3 reads CASSLISTGTSSNQPQHF. Written as DNA, the CDR3 is TGTGCCAGTAGTCTCATTAGTACAGGGACTTCTAGCAATCAGCCCCAGCATTTT. The variable domain in full, with the rest retrieved from reference TRBV19 and TRBJ1-5, is DGGITQSPKYLFRKEGQNVTLSCEQNLNHDAMYWYRQDPGQGLRLIYYSQIVNDFQKGDIAEGYSVSREKKESFPLTVTSAQKNPTAFYLCASSLISTGTSSNQPQHFGDGTRLSIL.

V is TRBV5-1 and J is TRBJ1-1; 8 bases line up with TRBD1. V dropped 3 bases and J dropped 7; count of bases not matched to a gene: 14. This CDR3 is built from 16 residues. Per the germline V gene, CDR1 is SGHRS and CDR2 is YFSETQ. CDR3 sequence (DNA): TGCGCCAGCAGCTGGGACAGGACCCTTCACGGAAATGAAGCTTTCTTT. It yields the protein CASSWDRTLHGNEAFF. The variable domain in full, with the rest retrieved from reference TRBV5-1 and TRBJ1-1, is KAGVTQTPRYLIKTRGQQVTLSCSPISGHRSVSWYQQTPGQGLQFLFEYFSETQRNKGNFPGRFSGRQFSNSRSEMNVSTLELGDSALYLCASSWDRTLHGNEAFFGQGTRLTVV.

The chain recombines TRBV19 with TRBJ2-1, with TRBD2 identical over 7 bases. CDR1 and CDR2 (germline): LNHDA, SQIVND (reference sequence). Losses at the gene ends were 3 bases for V and 0 bases for J; bases not matched to a gene: 5. CDR3 length: 16 amino acids. The CDR3 DNA sequence: TGTGCCAGTAGTATCTATCGCGGGAGCTCCTACAATGAGCAGTTCTTC. The encoded protein is CASSIYRGSSYNEQFF. Looking up the rest from reference TRBV19 and TRBJ2-1 gives the full variable domain: DGGITQSPKYLFRKEGQNVTLSCEQNLNHDAMYWYRQDPGQGLRLIYYSQIVNDFQKGDIAEGYSVSREKKESFPLTVTSAQKNPTAFYLCASSIYRGSSYNEQFFGPGTRLTVL.

This clone appeared a few times. J is TRBJ2-2 and V is TRBV27; 11 positions agree with TRBD2. Per the germline V gene, CDR1 is MNHEY and CDR2 is SMNVEV (reference sequence). With V trimmed by 7 bases and J by 1 base, 2 bases remained unmatched. The CDR3 has 15 amino acids. CDR3 sequence reads: CASKGTSGNTGELFF. DNA of the CDR3: TGTGCCAGCAAAGGGACTAGCGGGAACACCGGGGAGCTGTTTTTT.

A single count supports this clone. The genes are TRBV4-3 and TRBJ1-4; D uncertain. In germline, CDR1 is LGHNA, CDR2 YSLEER. The CDR3 loop spans 16 amino acids. V was trimmed by 1 base and J by 0 bases, leaving 9 bases between them. CDR3 in amino acids: CASSQGAGATNEKLFF. The CDR3 coding sequence is TGCGCCAGCAGCCAAGGTGCGGGAGCAACTAATGAAAAACTGTTTTTT.

The chain is built from TRBV6-5 and TRBJ2-4; TRBD2 is a possible D gene (6 bases). Trimming shortened V by 2 bases and J by 7 bases, and 9 bases separated the two germline ends. Germline lookup yields CDR1 MNHEY and CDR2 SVGAGI. The CDR3 length is 13 residues. The CDR3 spells CASSYPGTNIQYF. The DNA of the CDR3 is TGTGCCAGCAGTTACCCCGGGACTAACATTCAGTACTTC.

CDR3 DNA: TGTGCCAGCAGCCCTACATGGTGGGAGCGTGCCGGGGAGCTGTTTTTT. Its protein is CASSPTWWERAGELFF. The genes are TRBV9 and TRBJ2-2; weak D call: TRBD2 (5 bases). The V gene lost 4 bases and the J gene lost 6 bases, with 19 bases spanning the gap. Germline lookup yields CDR1 SGDLS and CDR2 YYNGEE. The CDR3 length is 16 residues. Looking up the rest from reference TRBV9 and TRBJ2-2 gives the full variable domain: DSGVTQTPKHLITATGQRVTLRCSPRSGDLSVYWYQQSLDQGLQFLIQYYNGEERAKGNILERFSAQQFPDLHSELNLSSLELGDSALYFCASSPTWWERAGELFFGEGSRLTVL.

The table lists this clone with a few counts. The chain couples TRBV4-2 to TRBJ2-7; D is undetermined. CDR3 length: 13 residues. V lost 3 bases and J lost 1, with 7 bases in between. CDR1 and CDR2 from the germline V gene are LGHNA and YNFKEQ. The CDR3 is CASSHTSSYEQYF. CDR3 coding DNA: TGTGCCAGCAGCCATACAAGTTCCTACGAGCAGTACTTC.